This TCR beta chain was sequenced for a study of CD8 T cells in Susac syndrome. The ends lost 5 bases at V and 5 bases at J; junction bases unmatched: 8. CDR1 and CDR2 from the germline V gene are SGHTA and FQGNSA. CDR3 length: 15 amino acids. Random hexamers were used to reverse transcribe roughly 0.45 to 1 ug of RNA. TCRdb analysed the immunoSEQ multiplex PCR reads with MiXCR anew, one entry per CDR3 protein. The repertoire includes 200,000 to 250,000 distinct CDR3 sequences, 80% to 95% of them detected once, and roughly 0.13% sits in the top ten. The chain couples TRBV7-2 to TRBJ2-2; 7 bases are shared with TRBD2. The TCR comes from a human donor with multiple sclerosis. Sequencing was done on a sample of CD8+ T cells from PBMCs. CDR3 nucleotide sequence: TGTGCCAGCAGCCCCAGTCTAGCGGCAACCGGGGAGCTGTTTTTT. Its translation is CASSPSLAATGELFF.